This T cell receptor (beta chain) was found in a study of neurological immune-mediated disorders. Whole-study results and caveats: Across subjects, expanded clones had no CDR3 amino acid sequences in common, pointing to private repertoires in all groups.

This clonotype was recorded many times. What it recognizes is unknown. Synthesis of cDNA used 5'RACE (with 10-nucleotide random UMIs). Each CDR3 protein is one row after TCRdb ran MiXCR on the 5' RACE reads. The sample has 30,000 to 35,000 distinct CDR3 sequences, 20% to 25% seen once. CDR1 and CDR2 from the germline V gene are DFQATT and SNEGSKA (reference sequence). The CDR3 has 15 amino acids. V dropped 5 bases and J dropped 7; count of bases not matched to a gene: 13. The study built sorted libraries from some 960,000 CD4+ or CD8+ T cells. The specimen was CD4+ T cells from blood. The rearrangement joins TRBV20-1 to TRBJ1-2; 10 positions agree with TRBD1. The origin of this receptor is a man in his fifties with HTLV-1-associated myelopathy (HAM/TSP). The CDR3 DNA sequence: TGCAGTGCTGGCGCCGGGACAGGGGATCTGGGTGGCTACACCTTC. Amino acids: CSAGAGTGDLGGYTF.